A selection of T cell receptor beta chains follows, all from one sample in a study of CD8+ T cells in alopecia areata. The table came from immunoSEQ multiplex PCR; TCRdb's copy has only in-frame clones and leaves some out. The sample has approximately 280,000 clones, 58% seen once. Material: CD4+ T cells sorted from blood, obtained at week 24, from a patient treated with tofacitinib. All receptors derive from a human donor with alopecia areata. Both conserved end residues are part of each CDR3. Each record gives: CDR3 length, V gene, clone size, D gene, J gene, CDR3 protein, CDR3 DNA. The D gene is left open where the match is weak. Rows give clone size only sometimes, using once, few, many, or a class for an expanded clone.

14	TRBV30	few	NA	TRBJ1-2	CAWTGGLTNYGYTF	TGTGCCTGGACCGGGGGACTGACAAACTATGGCTACACCTTC
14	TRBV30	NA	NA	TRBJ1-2	CAGREAGVSYGYTF	TGTGCCGGGAGAGAGGCAGGAGTAAGCTATGGCTACACCTTC
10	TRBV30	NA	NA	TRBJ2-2	CAFNTGELFF	TGTGCGTTTAACACCGGGGAGCTGTTTTTT
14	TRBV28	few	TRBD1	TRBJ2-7	CASSLRTGLTEQYF	TGTGCCAGCAGTTTGAGGACAGGGCTTACCGAGCAGTACTTC
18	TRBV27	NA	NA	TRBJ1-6	CASSSRQISASYNSPLHF	TGTGCCAGCAGTTCACGGCAGATCTCGGCCTCCTATAATTCACCCCTCCACTTT
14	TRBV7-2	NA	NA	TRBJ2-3	CASSVGGRSGTQYF	TGTGCCAGCAGTGTGGGCGGACGGTCGGGTACGCAGTATTTT
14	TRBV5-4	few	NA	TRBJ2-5	CASSFGGFQETQYF	TGTGCCAGCAGCTTCGGGGGATTCCAAGAGACCCAGTACTTC
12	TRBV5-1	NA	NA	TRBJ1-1	CASSDPNTEAFF	TGCGCCAGCAGCGACCCGAACACTGAAGCTTTCTTT
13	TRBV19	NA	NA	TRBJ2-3	CASRAGITDTQYF	TGTGCCAGTAGGGCGGGAATCACAGATACGCAGTATTTT
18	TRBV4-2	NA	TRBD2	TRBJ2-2	CASSQGTSGGLNTGELFF	TGTGCCAGCAGCCAAGGGACTAGCGGGGGACTGAACACCGGGGAGCTGTTTTTT
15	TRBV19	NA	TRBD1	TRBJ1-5	CASSIGGTGDQPQHF	TGTGCCAGTAGTATAGGGGGGACAGGGGATCAGCCCCAGCATTTT
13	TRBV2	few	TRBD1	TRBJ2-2	CASMTGVAGELFF	TGTGCCAGCATGACAGGGGTCGCCGGGGAGCTGTTTTTT
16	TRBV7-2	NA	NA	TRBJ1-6	CASSLEGSPYNSPLHF	TGTGCCAGCAGCTTAGAGGGTAGCCCCTATAATTCACCCCTCCACTTT
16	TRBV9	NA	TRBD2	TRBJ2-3	CASSVTGTSSSDTQYF	TGTGCCAGCAGCGTAACTGGGACTAGTAGCTCAGATACGCAGTATTTT
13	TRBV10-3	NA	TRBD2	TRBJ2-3	CAISGTSADTQYF	TGTGCCATCAGTGGGACTAGTGCAGATACGCAGTATTTT
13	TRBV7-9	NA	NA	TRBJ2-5	CASSTYGQETQYF	TGTGCCAGCAGCACTTATGGCCAAGAGACCCAGTACTTC
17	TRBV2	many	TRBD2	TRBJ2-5	CASSGTSGGLYQETQYF	TGTGCCAGCAGCGGGACTAGCGGGGGACTGTACCAAGAGACCCAGTACTTC
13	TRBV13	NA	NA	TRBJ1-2	CASSPRRDGGYTF	TGTGCCAGCAGCCCCCGGCGGGATGGGGGCTACACCTTC
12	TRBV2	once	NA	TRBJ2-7	CASSESRHEQYF	TGTGCCAGCAGTGAATCCAGGCACGAGCAGTACTTC
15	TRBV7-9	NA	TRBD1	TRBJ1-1	CASSPWTGVNTEAFF	TGTGCCAGCAGCCCATGGACAGGGGTGAACACTGAAGCTTTCTTT
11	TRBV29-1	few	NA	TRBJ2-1	CSVGRVNEQFF	TGCAGCGTTGGCAGGGTCAATGAGCAGTTCTTC
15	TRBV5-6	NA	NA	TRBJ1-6	CASSSMTDYNSPLHF	TGTGCCAGCAGCTCCATGACAGATTATAATTCACCCCTCCACTTT
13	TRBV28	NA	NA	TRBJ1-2	CASSPDGNYGYTF	TGTGCCAGCAGTCCGGACGGAAACTATGGCTACACCTTC
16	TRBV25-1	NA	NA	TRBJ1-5	CASRALGYRSNQPQHF	TGTGCCAGCAGGGCCTTAGGATACCGGAGCAATCAGCCCCAGCATTTT
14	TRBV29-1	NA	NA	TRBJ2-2	CSVEKQGGTGELFF	TGCAGCGTTGAGAAACAAGGCGGCACCGGGGAGCTGTTTTTT
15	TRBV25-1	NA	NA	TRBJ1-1	CASSLQGLGNTEAFF	TGTGCCAGCAGTCTACAGGGCTTGGGGAACACTGAAGCTTTCTTT
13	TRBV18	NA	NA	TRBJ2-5	CASSLGPQETQYF	TGTGCCAGCTCGTTGGGACCGCAAGAGACCCAGTACTTC
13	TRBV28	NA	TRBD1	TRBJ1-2	CASSPTGAHGYTF	TGTGCCAGCAGCCCGACAGGGGCTCATGGCTACACCTTC
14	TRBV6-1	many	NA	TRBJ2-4	CASSEVIAKNIQYF	TGTGCCAGCAGTGAAGTCATAGCCAAAAACATTCAGTACTTC
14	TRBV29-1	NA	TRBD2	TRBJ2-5	CSGGEGYPPGTQYF	TGCAGCGGGGGGGAGGGATACCCGCCAGGGACCCAGTACTTC
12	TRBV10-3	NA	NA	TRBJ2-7	CAITGNRNEQYF	TGTGCCATCACGGGGAACAGAAACGAGCAGTACTTC
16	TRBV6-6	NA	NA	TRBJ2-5	CASSYRGGQLGETQYF	TGTGCCAGCAGTTACAGAGGTGGGCAGTTGGGAGAGACCCAGTACTTC
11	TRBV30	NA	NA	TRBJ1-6	CAWSVQSPLHF	TGTGCCTGGAGTGTACAGTCACCCCTCCACTTT
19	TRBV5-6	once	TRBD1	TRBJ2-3	CASSSRWTGGVSSTDTQYF	TGTGCCAGCAGCTCCCGGTGGACAGGAGGCGTTAGTAGCACAGATACGCAGTATTTT
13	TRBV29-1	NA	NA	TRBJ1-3	CSVGAGSGNTIYF	TGCAGCGTTGGCGCGGGATCTGGAAACACCATATATTTT
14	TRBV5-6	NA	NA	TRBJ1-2	CASSLVGIPVGYTF	TGTGCCAGCAGCTTGGTTGGGATCCCAGTTGGCTACACCTTC
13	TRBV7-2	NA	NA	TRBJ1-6	CASSLAFNSPLHF	TGTGCCAGCAGCTTAGCGTTTAATTCACCCCTCCACTTT
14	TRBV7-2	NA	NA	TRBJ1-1	CASSRYGSGTEAFF	TGTGCCAGCAGCCGATATGGATCCGGCACTGAAGCTTTCTTT
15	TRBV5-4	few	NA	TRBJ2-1	CASSLDGSLGNEQFF	TGTGCCAGCAGCTTGGATGGGAGCTTGGGCAATGAGCAGTTCTTC
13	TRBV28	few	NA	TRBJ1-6	CAIQDLRYSPLHF	TGTGCCATACAGGATTTGCGTTATTCACCCCTCCACTTT
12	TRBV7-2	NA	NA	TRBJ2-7	CASSPDLYEQYF	TGTGCCAGCAGCCCCGATCTCTACGAGCAGTACTTC
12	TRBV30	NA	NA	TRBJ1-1	CAWSTLLAEAFF	TGTGCCTGGAGTACACTTCTGGCTGAAGCTTTCTTT
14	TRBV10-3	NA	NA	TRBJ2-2	CAISRDLGAGELFF	TGTGCCATCAGCCGGGACCTAGGGGCCGGGGAGCTGTTTTTT
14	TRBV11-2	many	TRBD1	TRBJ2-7	CASSLPGQGSRQYF	TGTGCCAGCAGCCTACCGGGACAGGGTTCAAGGCAGTACTTC
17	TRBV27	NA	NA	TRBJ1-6	CASSLYPDPSYNSPLHF	TGTGCCAGCAGTTTATACCCAGACCCATCCTATAATTCACCCCTCCACTTT
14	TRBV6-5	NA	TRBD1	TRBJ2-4	CASRPTGGGNIQYF	TGTGCCAGCAGACCCACAGGGGGCGGAAACATTCAGTACTTC
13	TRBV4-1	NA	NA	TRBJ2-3	CASSQDRIYQRYF	TGCGCCAGCAGCCAAGATAGGATTTACCAACGGTATTTT
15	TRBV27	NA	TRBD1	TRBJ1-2	CASSFVGQGASGYTF	TGTGCCAGCAGTTTTGTGGGACAGGGGGCGTCTGGCTACACCTTC
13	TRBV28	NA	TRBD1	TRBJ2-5	CASRDRGRETQYF	TGTGCCAGCAGGGACAGGGGACGAGAGACCCAGTACTTC
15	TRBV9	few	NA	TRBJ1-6	CASSVAPGSNSPLHF	TGTGCCAGCAGCGTAGCACCCGGGTCTAATTCACCCCTCCACTTT
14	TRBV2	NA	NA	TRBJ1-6	CASSGVGTSSPLHF	TGTGCCAGCAGTGGTGTGGGGACTAGTTCACCCCTCCACTTT
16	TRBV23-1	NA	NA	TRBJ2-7	CASSQAGHCGANEQYF	TGCGCCAGCAGTCAAGCGGGACACTGTGGGGCCAACGAGCAGTACTTC
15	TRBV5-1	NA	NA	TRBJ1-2	CASSLVGRTSYGYTF	TGCGCCAGCAGCTTGGTAGGACGGACGAGCTATGGCTACACCTTC